Included here is one TCR beta chain sequence, with context. It has no known antigen specificity. Base qualities are missing; no much larger clone stands one base away. The record originates from a study of T cell responses to AZD1222 COVID-19 vaccine (dated by TCRdb to the early 2020s). In the study overall: TCR sequencing covered approximately 230 trial participants: 207 given two doses of AZD1222 and 26 given two doses of MenACWY control vaccine. Trial participants were enrolled by age into 18-55, 56-69 and 70-plus year subgroups, with roughly 160, 29 and 62 TCR-sequenced participants respectively. Beyond this particular receptor, the publication reports: Participants were mostly white British and included more females than males, and it was suggested by the authors that clonal diversity may have been underestimated. Conclusions about previously exposed vaccinees are limited, since just six AZD1222 recipients were seropositive for SARS-CoV-2 at baseline. No day 14 peak-response samples were available, so repertoires were characterized only after the peak T cell response. A significant rise in spike-specific TCR breadth and depth was observed after two AZD1222 doses relative to day 0 and relative to MenACWY recipients. CD4 TCRs associated with the vaccine covered the entire spike protein, and the dominant responses were in regions 160-218 and 743-854. In the small 56-69-year group, the increase in depth fell short of significance, most likely because of low power. Reportedly, close to half of the unique spike-specific TCRs recognized epitopes lying outside the regions that are mutated in the B.1.351 and B.1.1.7 variants.

The CDR3 regions of human TCRbeta chains were analyzed by immunosequencing. In the paper's pipeline: TCRs in the repertoires were compared against a reference library of SARS-CoV-2-specific TCRs that had been generated with the MIRA antigen-specificity platform. Breadth was defined as the fraction of unique TCRs that were SARS-CoV-2-associated, and depth was defined as the fraction of total T cells that were SARS-CoV-2-associated. Using the MIRA data, each spike-specific TCR was assigned both to the spike region to which the TCR was reactive and to a CD4 or CD8 class. Log10-transformed breadth and depth values were compared by one-way ANOVA with Sidak's multiple comparisons tests. TCRdb limited this immuneACCESS table to in-frame rearrangements with V and J called. A share of clones is missing; checked studies link under half to unresolved V genes, and the rest is unexplained. V, J and clone size reflect that table, while D and trimming were determined from the DNA. Here the sample has 150,000 to 200,000 clones; around 90% occur a single time. The ten most abundant clones make up 11% of the sample.

CDR1 KGHSH and CDR2 LQKENI were looked up in the germline V gene. Here V drops 1 base and J drops 7 bases, and the junction holds 9 bases not matched to any gene. The CDR3 goes from the cysteine to the phenylalanine over 16 residues. The sequence is cut down to CDR3 DNA, 48 bases in frame from base 1. According to the study, the label for this sample's time point signals: about 28 days (+/-7) after the second vaccine dose. AZD1222 recipients whose second dose came at about 4 weeks and those whose second dose came at about 12 weeks were combined into one group, since spike-specific TCR depth and breadth did not differ between the two schedules. Samples from vaccinated people were obtained from the UK trials COV001 and COV002, which included a single-blind randomized controlled phase 2/3 trial of AZD1222 (ChAdOx1 nCoV-19) in healthy adults. For TCRbeta chain sequencing, PBMC samples from trial participants were taken at day 0 and at day 28 after the second dose.

This receptor was identified in an adult who received the AZD1222 COVID-19 vaccine. Sample: peripheral blood, taken 28 days after the second AZD1222 dose. The V and J genes are TRBV18 and TRBJ2-7; 11 bases in between match TRBD1. The nucleotides are TGTGCCAGCTCACCACTTCTGGGACAGGGGGTTAATGAGCAGTACTTC. Protein translation: CASSPLLGQGVNEQYF. Here the CDR3 is joined to the reference TRBV18 and TRBJ2-7 genes, and the full variable domain is: NAGVMQNPRHLVRRRGQEARLRCSPMKGHSHVYWYRQLPEEGLKFMVYLQKENIIDESGMPKERFSAEFPKEGPSILRIQQVVRGDSAAYFCASSPLLGQGVNEQYFGPGTRLTVT.